Listed below are T cell receptor beta chains from one sample, sequenced in a study of cytomegalovirus exposure and HLA in healthy donors. Here immunoSEQ multiplex PCR was the method, and the copy in TCRdb shows in-frame clones only, minus some. Among 85,000 to 130,000 clones listed, roughly 84% were seen once. Input material: PBMCs. The receptors were sampled from a young woman in good health and CMV-seronegative. CDR3s include the opening cysteine and the closing phenylalanine or tryptophan. Fields, in order: V gene, J gene, D gene, CDR3 DNA, CDR3 protein. The D gene is left open where the match is weak.

TRBV29-1	TRBJ2-1	TRBD2	TGCAGCGCTGTGGGGGGGGAGGGTAAGTTCTTC	CSAVGGEGKFF
TRBV4-3	TRBJ2-1	-	TGCGCCAGCAGCCAAGATGAGGTGAAGCGGAGCCCAGACAATGAGCAGTTCTTC	CASSQDEVKRSPDNEQFF
TRBV27	TRBJ2-1	-	TGTGCCAGCAGTCACTCGACAGGCCCATACAATGAGCAGTTCTTC	CASSHSTGPYNEQFF
TRBV5-1	TRBJ2-1	-	TGCGCCAGCAGGATGGAGGTCAATGAGCAGTTCTTC	CASRMEVNEQFF
TRBV4-1	TRBJ2-1	-	TGCGCCAGCAGCCAACGGACTGACTACCCCCCCCACAATGAGCAGTTCTTC	CASSQRTDYPPHNEQFF
TRBV5-6	TRBJ2-7	TRBD2	TGTGCCAGCACCGATACTAGCGGCTACGAGCAGTACTTC	CASTDTSGYEQYF
TRBV4-1	TRBJ2-5	TRBD2	TGCGCCAGCAGCCAAGTTCTCCCTAGCGGGGGGAAAGAGACCCAGTACTTC	CASSQVLPSGGKETQYF
TRBV5-1	TRBJ2-7	-	TGCGCCAGCAGCTCTCAGGGGGGCCCCTACGAGCAGTACTTC	CASSSQGGPYEQYF
TRBV4-3	TRBJ1-6	-	TGCGCCAGCAGCCAAGGGGCGGGGGTTCGTTATAATTCACCCCTCCACTTT	CASSQGAGVRYNSPLHF
TRBV6-4	TRBJ2-1	TRBD2	TGTGCCAGCAGTGACTCGACTAGCGGGTACAATGAGCAGTTCTTC	CASSDSTSGYNEQFF